This T cell receptor beta chain appears in the sequencing data of a study of cytomegalovirus exposure and HLA in healthy donors (dated by TCRdb to about 2017). At the level of the whole study: An earlier analysis of 550 to 700 of the donors reported more than 250 Gb of sequence data and 100 million to 140 million unique TCR beta sequences from about 179 million T cells. Among the approximately 400 genotyped donors, 75% to 90% belonged to the genetic ancestry cluster associated with self-reported Caucasian donors. Donor age, sex, ethnicity and CMV serostatus were compiled alongside the repertoire data. Both class I and class II loci were covered by HLA typing, at four-digit resolution. A later analysis re-examined previously published TCR beta repertoires from several hundred donors and added high-resolution HLA genotyping to investigate patterns of TCR occurrence. On average, about 200,000 unique TCR beta nucleotide sequences were sequenced per donor among some 420 genotyped donors of the cohort, with roughly 18% of those sequences being non-productive. The study aimed to test whether signatures of past pathogen exposure could be identified by cataloging public T cell receptors. Approximately 330 gigabases of sequencing data and around 85 million unique TCR sequences made up an early release that covered approximately 700 HLA-typed donors. Because of strong linkage in the cohort, roughly five DR-DQ haplotypes were treated as single units for association and clustering. All discovery cohort repertoires had been generated on a single sequencing platform. To predict cytomegalovirus infection status, the study combined high-throughput TCR immunosequencing, statistical association of individual TCRs with disease status, and machine learning. Besides the first cohort of roughly 700 subjects, a separate validation cohort made up of over 95 different subjects was used. In a later genetic analysis, genome-wide SNP genotypes for about three fifths of the roughly 670 donors were used, and that subset was treated as a discovery cohort. In an earlier analysis of roughly 600 of the donors, high-throughput TCR beta sequencing was used to judge whether each TCR beta V gene segment behaved as functional or pseudogenic. The number of typed donors differed by locus: about 620-640 for A, B, C, DRB1 and DQB1; approximately 520 for DQA1; about 600 for DPA1; and around 470 for DPB1. The study used immunosequencing to profile the T cell repertoires of 666 subjects and linked those repertoires to cytomegalovirus serostatus. Rather than drawing on any new phenotypic data, the later analysis identified candidate immune exposures from TCR beta sequences and the way those sequences occurred across donors.

Results and caveats for the whole study, not just this receptor: A later genetic analysis associated a missense DCLRE1C variant with V-gene and J-gene trimming of TCR beta chains, and an independent cohort replicated the association. A later analysis found that HLA-associated TCR beta chains were more clonally expanded and had lower generation probabilities than equally common non-associated chains. A later analysis associated around 16,000 TCR beta sequences with specific HLA alleles at a false discovery rate of 0.05. Roughly uniform sequencing depth across donors was assumed in presence/absence analyses, although this assumption may not hold. Assigning TCR associations to individual alleles was difficult when HLA alleles, especially DR and DQ, strongly co-occurred. A group of highly shared sequence variants was considered likely to be a technical artifact of the sequencing pipeline. In a later analysis, the rate of TCR association differed among HLA loci, with DRB1 alleles having the most associated TCRs and HLA-C alleles having the fewest. Some IMGT-functional V segments, including TRBV6-2 and TRBV6-3, could not be distinguished by the 87-base-pair reads and were therefore excluded. CMV serostatus was the only immune exposure information available for the cohort. Most TCR sequences were seen in very few donors, while some public TCRs were found in many individuals. Correlated functional status among segregating V segments might reflect linkage disequilibrium, but an unknown experimental factor could not be ruled out. The cohort was sequenced for TCR beta chains only, and without alpha or paired-chain data the features that could be detected were limited. The study gave a list of some 150 TCR beta chains associated with cytomegalovirus. Because some donors lacked HLA typing at each locus, the association tests relied only on the typed subset. Several of the top co-occurrence clusters appeared to be linked to parvovirus B19, influenza, CMV and Epstein-Barr virus, according to a later analysis. In an earlier analysis of under 600 of the donors, most TCR beta V segments were observed in productive rearrangements about 87% or about 30% of the time, broadly matching IMGT annotations. Because counts were too low, some 17 rarely observed V segments, including chromosome 9 orphons, were excluded from the earlier analysis of several hundred of the donors. Compared with the approximately 600-donor mean, donors in an Asian-associated ancestry cluster had fewer N-insertions in productive TCRs, according to a later genetic analysis. A few of the identified cytomegalovirus-associated TCR beta chains were confirmed in vitro to be specific for cytomegalovirus antigens. According to the authors, the approach could potentially be generalized to other disease states and immunological phenotypes. Cytomegalovirus status was reported to be diagnosed by the classifier with high specificity and sensitivity in both the original and validation cohorts. A further reported finding was that TCR beta sequences accurately predicted the HLA-A and HLA-B alleles for most subjects in the first cohort. A later analysis found that most CMV-associated TCR beta chains appeared HLA-restricted, with HLA associations seemingly driven largely by CMV exposure.

Library generation was performed with the immunoSEQ multiplex PCR assay. The multiplex PCR relied on a mix of 60 forward primers for TCR Vbeta segments and 13 reverse primers for TCR Jbeta segments. A multiplex PCR assay on genomic DNA amplified the CDR3 region of rearranged TCR beta genes. The Illumina HiSeq System was used to sequence the amplified TCR beta libraries as 87-base-pair reads. The authors' analysis ran thus. A later analysis tallied 75 million to 85 million unique TCR beta chains across the 666 repertoires, and about 12 million of those chains were shared by two or more donors. To remove PCR and sequencing errors, raw reads were error-corrected and collapsed into unique sequences using a nearest-neighbor algorithm that merged closely related sequences. To assign V, D and J gene segments, CDR3 sequences were aligned to IMGT reference sequences. Each retained sequence needed at least a six-nucleotide match to both a V gene segment and a J gene segment. A rearrangement counted as productive if the CDR3 had no stop codons and remained in frame with V and J, and every other rearrangement counted as non-productive. CDR3 was defined according to IMGT convention as the region running from the second conserved V-encoded cysteine to the conserved J-encoded phenylalanine. The earlier analysis of about 590 of the donors excluded sequences that lacked an unambiguous match to a single V gene segment. In an earlier analysis of several hundred of the donors, V segments were called functional above 56.7% productive rearrangements and were called segregating when the between-donor standard deviation exceeded 5%. A statistical classification framework was built for diagnosing cytomegalovirus status from the catalog of TCR beta chain sequences. In a later analysis, TCR nucleotide sequences were compared against IMGT/GENE-DB human TR gene sequences so that V and J genes could be assigned. Using the TCRdist pipeline, a later analysis assigned CDR3 sequences along with most-parsimonious VDJ recombination scenarios. In a later analysis, each TCR beta chain was defined by its CDR3 amino acid sequence together with its V-gene family, and reads lacking a unique V-gene family were excluded. A later analysis removed several hundred highly shared, low-generation-probability nucleotide sequences to deal with suspected cross-contamination and a sequencing artifact. In a later analysis, a clonal expansion index for each public chain was calculated from normalized within-repertoire ranks of inferred template counts. Generation probabilities in a later analysis came from a VDJ recombination model fitted to out-of-frame rearrangements, and those results were checked against IGoR. Hypergeometric tests were used in a later analysis to score TCR-TCR, TCR-HLA and TCR-CMV co-occurrence, with a repertoire-size bias correction applied to the TCR pairs. In a later analysis, false discovery rates were estimated by permuting HLA or CMV assignments 20 times. In a later analysis, co-occurring TCRs were grouped with DBSCAN, and TCRdist sequence similarity was added when clustering was performed within HLA-allele-positive subsets. Repertoires with fewer than 30,000 or more than 120,000 public chains were left out of co-occurrence clustering, as were five repertoires with anomalous nucleotide sharing. The source is immuneACCESS, and TCRdb retained only in-frame sequences with V and J called. Part of the clones is not carried over; for the studies checked, unresolved V genes explain less than half of this, and the remainder is unexplained. V and J calls and clone size come straight from that table; D and trimming were deduced from the DNA. For this sample there are 65,000 to 85,000 clones; around 76% appear just once. 12% of the sample is taken by the ten largest.

In total, 630 or so healthy bone marrow donors made up the cohort. Cohort members were all nominally healthy when sampled, although unrecorded immune exposures were likely present. The donor was CMV seropositive and belonged to the group of around 300 seropositive cohort members. Each donor provided a peripheral blood sample, and peripheral blood mononuclear cells were used for TCR beta sequencing. Genomic DNA was extracted from the blood cell samples with the Qiagen DNeasy Blood Extraction Kit. The germline V gene encodes CDR1 MDHEN and CDR2 SYDVKM. V is shortened by 7 bases, J by 1 base, and the region joining them spans 17 bases. Its CDR3 holds 16 amino acids, cysteine through phenylalanine. CDR3 DNA is the only sequence kept; it has 48 bases, read in frame from the first base. A note on this clone: What antigen it recognizes has not been identified. Base quality data are lacking; no much larger clone is found one base away.

This receptor was identified in a male donor in good health and CMV-seropositive. The chain joins TRBV28 to TRBJ1-5; 5 matching bases give a weak D call of TRBD1. The sample was PBMCs. The CDR3 protein: CASNTLARGSNQPQHF. The DNA sequence is as follows: TGTGCCAGCAATACCCTCGCTCGGGGGAGCAATCAGCCCCAGCATTTT.